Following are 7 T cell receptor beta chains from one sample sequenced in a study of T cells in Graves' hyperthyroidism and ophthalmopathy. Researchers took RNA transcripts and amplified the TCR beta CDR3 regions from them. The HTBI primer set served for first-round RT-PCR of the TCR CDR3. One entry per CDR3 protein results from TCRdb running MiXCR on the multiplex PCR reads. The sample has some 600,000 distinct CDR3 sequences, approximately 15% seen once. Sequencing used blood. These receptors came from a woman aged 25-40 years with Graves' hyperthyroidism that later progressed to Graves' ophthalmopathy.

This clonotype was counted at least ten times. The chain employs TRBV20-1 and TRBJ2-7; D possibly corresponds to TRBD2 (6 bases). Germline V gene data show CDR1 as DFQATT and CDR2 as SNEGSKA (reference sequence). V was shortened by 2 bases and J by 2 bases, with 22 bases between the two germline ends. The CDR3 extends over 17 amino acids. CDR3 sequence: CSARPPPTRSGPYEQYF. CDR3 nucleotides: TGCAGTGCTAGACCCCCCCCGACACGGAGCGGGCCCTACGAGCAGTACTTC.

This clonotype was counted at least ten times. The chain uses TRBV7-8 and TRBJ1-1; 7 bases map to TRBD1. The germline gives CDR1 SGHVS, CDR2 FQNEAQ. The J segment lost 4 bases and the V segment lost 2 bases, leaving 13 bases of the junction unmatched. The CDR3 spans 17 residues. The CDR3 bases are TGTGCCAGCAGCTTATCGCCGGACAGGTTGGCAGGCACTGAAGCTTTCTTT. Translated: CASSLSPDRLAGTEAFF.

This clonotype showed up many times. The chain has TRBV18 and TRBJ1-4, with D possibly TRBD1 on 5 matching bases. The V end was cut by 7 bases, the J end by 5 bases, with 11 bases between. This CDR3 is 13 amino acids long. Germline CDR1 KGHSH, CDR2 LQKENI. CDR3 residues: CASCTGKNEKLFF. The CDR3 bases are TGTGCCAGCTGTACAGGAAAGAATGAAAAACTGTTTTTT.

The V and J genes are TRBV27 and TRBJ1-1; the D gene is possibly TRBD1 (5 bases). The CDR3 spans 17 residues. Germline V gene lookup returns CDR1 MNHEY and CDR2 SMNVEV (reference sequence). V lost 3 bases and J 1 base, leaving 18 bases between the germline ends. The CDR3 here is CASSFLGNRDPNTEAFF. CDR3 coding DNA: TGTGCCAGCAGTTTCCTCGGAAACCGGGACCCGAACACTGAAGCTTTCTTT.

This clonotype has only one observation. The CDR3 nucleotides read TGCAGCGTGACCTCGGAGACCCAGTACTTC. Protein: CSVTSETQYF. The V gene is TRBV29-1, the J gene TRBJ2-5; D remains ambiguous. Germline CDR1 SQVTM, CDR2 ANQGSEA. CDR3 length: 10 residues. The ends were cut back, 6 bases at V and 5 bases at J, with 7 bases in the middle.

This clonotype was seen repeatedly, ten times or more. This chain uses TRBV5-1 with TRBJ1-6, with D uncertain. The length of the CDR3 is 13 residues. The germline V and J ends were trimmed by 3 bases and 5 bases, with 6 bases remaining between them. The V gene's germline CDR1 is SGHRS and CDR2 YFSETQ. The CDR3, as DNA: TGCGCCAGCAGCTGGAGCGATAATTCACCCCTCCACTTT. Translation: CASSWSDNSPLHF.

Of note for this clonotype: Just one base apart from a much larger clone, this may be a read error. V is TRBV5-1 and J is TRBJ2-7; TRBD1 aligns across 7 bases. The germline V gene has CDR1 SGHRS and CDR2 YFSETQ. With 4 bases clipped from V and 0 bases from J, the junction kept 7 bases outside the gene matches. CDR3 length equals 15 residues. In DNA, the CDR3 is TGCGCCAGCAGCACCACAGGGGACAGCTCCTACGAGCAGTACTTC. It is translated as CASSTTGDSSYEQYF.